The 20 T cell receptor beta chains presented below share a single source sample, sequenced in a study of shared clonotypes between healthy human individuals. Method: immunoSEQ multiplex PCR; TCRdb's copy keeps in-frame clones and lacks some. The sample includes about 680,000 clones, about 92% of them seen just once. Naive CD8 cells lacked CD45RO and underwent positive selection for CCR7, leaving out terminally differentiated effector memory CD45RA+ cells. The sequenced sample was naive CD8+ T cells sorted from blood. These TCRs come from a man under 40 in good health.

V gene TRBV7-6 combines with J gene TRBJ2-7; D unclear. The CDR3 runs to 13 residues. Trimming took off 5 bases at V and 3 bases at J, with 11 bases between the two ends. CDR1 and CDR2 from the germline V gene are SGHVS and FNYEAQ. The CDR3 sequence: CASSPGPHYEQYF. The CDR3 nucleotides are TGTGCCAGCAGCCCTGGTCCACACTACGAGCAGTACTTC.

With regard to this clone: The sample holds other DNA sequences that translate to the same CDR3. V usage is TRBV6-5 and J usage is TRBJ2-7; maybe TRBD2 (5 bases). Per germline, CDR1 MNHEY and CDR2 SVGAGI. V lost 2 bases to trimming and J lost 0 bases, with 8 bases between them. The CDR3 runs 14 residues. CDR3 nucleotides: TGTGCCAGCAGTTACGGAGGCACCTCCTACGAGCAGTACTTC. Protein sequence: CASSYGGTSYEQYF.

V usage is TRBV2 and J usage is TRBJ2-2; a weak D match, TRBD1 (6 bases). Germline CDR1 reads SNHLY; CDR2 reads FYNNEI. V lost 3 bases, J lost 4 bases, and 18 bases lay in between. The CDR3 totals 17 residues. CDR3 DNA sequence: TGTGCCAGCAGTGAGTCCTCGCCTACAGGGTTCACCGGGGAGCTGTTTTTT. It codes for CASSESSPTGFTGELFF.

This chain joins TRBV4-3 and TRBJ2-1, with D hard to call. Looked up from germline, CDR1 is LGHNA and CDR2 is YSLEER. V lost 3 bases and J lost 0, with 18 bases in between. This CDR3 region has 18 residues. CDR3 bases: TGCGCCAGCAGCCATGGGGTTTTGGGCCAAAGCTCCTACAATGAGCAGTTCTTC. It translates to CASSHGVLGQSSYNEQFF.

This clone was counted many times. The rearrangement links TRBV7-9 to TRBJ1-1; the D is unclear. Germline CDR1 is SEHNR and CDR2 is FQNEAQ (reference sequence). CDR3 length: 13 residues. V was clipped by 5 bases and J by 4 bases, with 11 bases between them. The CDR3 spells CASSPSMSTEAFF. CDR3 bases: TGTGCCAGCAGCCCATCAATGAGCACTGAAGCTTTCTTT.

This CDR3 is CASSQDLGTGYEKLFF. In DNA form, the CDR3 reads TGTGCCAGCAGCCAAGACCTGGGGACAGGGTATGAAAAACTGTTTTTT. J is TRBJ1-4 and V is TRBV14; the match to TRBD1 covers 9 bases. Trimming removed 0 bases from V and 6 bases from J; junction bases left unmatched: 5. CDR1 and CDR2 from the germline V gene are SGHDN and FVKESK. The CDR3 sequence is 16 residues long.

J is TRBJ2-7 and V is TRBV9; D perhaps matches TRBD1 (5 bases). V was shortened by 0 bases and J by 1 base, with 14 bases between the two germline ends. Germline V CDR1 and CDR2: SGDLS, YYNGEE. The CDR3 is made up of 16 amino acids. CDR3 amino acids: CASSVDQGLLSYEQYF. As DNA, the CDR3 is TGTGCCAGCAGCGTAGACCAGGGCCTCCTATCCTACGAGCAGTACTTC. The full variable domain, with the rest looked up from reference TRBV9 and TRBJ2-7, is DSGVTQTPKHLITATGQRVTLRCSPRSGDLSVYWYQQSLDQGLQFLIQYYNGEERAKGNILERFSAQQFPDLHSELNLSSLELGDSALYFCASSVDQGLLSYEQYFGPGTRLTVT.

The CDR3 coding sequence is TGTGCCATCAAATCCGACTACGACACTGAGCAGTTCTTC. The encoded protein is CAIKSDYDTEQFF. The rearrangement uses TRBV10-3 and TRBJ2-1, with a weak D call TRBD2 (5 bases). The CDR3 extends over 13 amino acids. CDR1 ENHRY and CDR2 SYGVKD come from the germline V gene. Trimming took 7 bases from V and 9 from J, leaving 16 bases between them.

This clone was counted a single time. J is TRBJ2-3 and V is TRBV28, with 10 bases identical to TRBD1. This CDR3 is built from 15 residues. J gave up 1 base and V 5 bases, and 3 bases lay outside the gene matches. Germline V CDR1 and CDR2: MDHEN, SYDVKM. The chain's CDR3 is CASSMGTGGTDTQYF. The CDR3 bases are TGTGCCAGCAGTATGGGGACAGGGGGCACAGATACGCAGTATTTT.

The gene calls are TRBV28 and TRBJ2-1; 8 nucleotides align to TRBD1. Trimming removed 6 bases from V and 6 bases from J; junction bases left unmatched: 4. This CDR3 is built from 13 residues. Germline loops: CDR1 MDHEN, CDR2 SYDVKM. The chain's CDR3 is CASRDRAPNEQFF. The CDR3 DNA follows: TGTGCCAGCAGGGACAGGGCCCCCAATGAGCAGTTCTTC.

With regard to this clone: Other nucleotide sequences in the sample specify the same CDR3. This chain uses TRBV2 with TRBJ2-2; 8 nucleotides align to TRBD2. The CDR3 totals 15 residues. Germline CDR1 reads SNHLY; CDR2 reads FYNNEI. V lost 5 bases, J lost 1 base, and 3 bases stayed unmatched. The CDR3 nucleotides read TGTGCCAGCAGTCGGCTAGCGGGGAACACCGGGGAGCTGTTTTTT. Translated, it gives CASSRLAGNTGELFF. Full variable domain (missing parts from reference TRBV2 and TRBJ2-2): EPEVTQTPSHQVTQMGQEVILRCVPISNHLYFYWYRQILGQKVEFLVSFYNNEISEKSEIFDDQFSVERPDGSNFTLKIRSTKLEDSAMYFCASSRLAGNTGELFFGEGSRLTVL.

This clone was counted a single time. V is TRBV30 and J is TRBJ1-5; D unresolved. Trimming took off 4 bases at V and 0 bases at J, with 7 bases between the two ends. CDR1 is GTSNPN and CDR2 is SVGIG in the germline V gene (reference sequence). The CDR3 contains 13 residues. The CDR3 loop reads CAWTDYSNQPQHF. For the CDR3, the DNA is TGTGCCTGGACAGACTATAGCAATCAGCCCCAGCATTTT.

The CDR3 coding sequence is TGTGCCAGCAGTTACTCACAGGAGTCCTCCTACGAGCAGTACTTC. This gives the protein CASSYSQESSYEQYF. The chain recombines TRBV6-5 with TRBJ2-7, with D tentatively TRBD1 (5 bases). V was clipped by 0 bases and J by 0 bases, with 9 bases between them. This CDR3 has 15 amino acids. Germline V gene sequence: CDR1 MNHEY, CDR2 SVGAGI.

This chain connects TRBV9 to TRBJ2-1; 10 positions match TRBD2. The CDR3 is 18 amino acids. CDR1 and CDR2 from the germline V gene are SGDLS and YYNGEE. V trimming: 0 bases; J trimming: 3 bases; junction bases outside the gene matches: 9. CDR3 sequence (DNA): TGTGCCAGCAGCGTAGCTCAGGATTGGACTAGCGGCTACAATGAGCAGTTCTTC. As protein: CASSVAQDWTSGYNEQFF.

The J gene is TRBJ2-1, the V gene TRBV30; 9 bases agree with TRBD2. V shed 2 bases and J 8 bases; nucleotides not matched to a gene: 7. The germline V gene has CDR1 GTSNPN and CDR2 SVGIG (reference sequence). The CDR3 spans 14 residues. The CDR3 sequence: CAWSIAGEGDEQFF. CDR3 nucleotide sequence: TGTGCCTGGAGTATAGCGGGAGAGGGCGATGAGCAGTTCTTC. Full variable domain (rest looked up from reference TRBV30 and TRBJ2-1): SQTIHQWPATLVQPVGSPLSLECTVEGTSNPNLYWYRQAAGRGLQLLFYSVGIGQISSEVPQNLSASRPQDRQFILSSKKLLLSDSGFYLCAWSIAGEGDEQFFGPGTRLTVL.

This chain connects TRBV10-3 to TRBJ2-2; D not resolved. This CDR3 is built from 17 residues. Germline assignment: CDR1 ENHRY and CDR2 SYGVKD. Trimming left V 1 base short and J 6 bases short, with 18 bases between. The CDR3 sequence is CAISELGPSDVAGELFF. CDR3 DNA: TGTGCCATCAGTGAGTTGGGTCCGTCGGATGTAGCCGGGGAGCTGTTTTTT.

The rearrangement links TRBV5-4 to TRBJ2-7, with 10 nucleotides matching TRBD2. The CDR3 has 19 amino acids. Looked up from germline, CDR1 is SGHNT and CDR2 is YYREEE (reference sequence). Losses at the gene ends were 2 bases for V and 8 bases for J; bases not matched to a gene: 22. CDR3 DNA: TGTGCCAGCAGCTTTTCTCGGCTAGCGGGAGTAAGTGGGGACGTCCAGCAGTACTTC. The encoded protein is CASSFSRLAGVSGDVQQYF. Complete variable domain (other parts from reference TRBV5-4 and TRBJ2-7): ETGVTQSPTHLIKTRGQQVTLRCSSQSGHNTVSWYQQALGQGPQFIFQYYREEENGRGNFPPRFSGLQFPNYSSELNVNALELDDSALYLCASSFSRLAGVSGDVQQYFGPGTRLTVT.

The chain recombines TRBV7-8 with TRBJ2-7, with unresolved D. Germline V lookup: CDR1 SGHVS, CDR2 FQNEAQ. The CDR3 has 15 residues. V was trimmed by 7 bases and J by 3 bases, leaving 19 bases between them. The CDR3: CASNNPERAYYEQYF. CDR3 bases: TGTGCCAGCAACAACCCGGAACGCGCCTACTACGAGCAGTACTTC.

J is TRBJ2-6 and V is TRBV2; tentative D call: TRBD1 (6 bases). This CDR3 comprises 22 residues. The V gene's germline CDR1 is SNHLY and CDR2 FYNNEI. V lost 2 bases to trimming and J lost 1 base, with 27 bases between them. The CDR3 region has the DNA TGTGCCAGCAGTGAATTGTCAGGGGCGGCTTTCCTTAAAGTTTCTGGGGCCAACGTCCTGACTTTC. Amino acid sequence: CASSELSGAAFLKVSGANVLTF.

The chain is built from TRBV11-2 and TRBJ2-7; D is perhaps TRBD1 (6 bases). The CDR3 has 12 residues. V was trimmed by 6 bases and J by 7 bases, leaving 13 bases between them. Germline V gene data show CDR1 as SGHAT and CDR2 as FQNNGV. CDR3 in amino acids: CASSPTGWEQYF. The DNA for the CDR3 is TGTGCCAGCAGTCCCACAGGGTGGGAGCAGTACTTC.